This TCR beta chain was sequenced for a study of Graves' ophthalmopathy and Graves' hyperthyroidism. RNA transcripts provided the template for amplifying TCR beta CDR3 regions. The authors performed first-round RT-PCR with HTBI primers and then a second-round multiplex PCR. Each CDR3 protein is one row after TCRdb ran MiXCR on the multiplex PCR reads. The sample has hundreds of thousands of distinct CDR3 sequences, about two fifths seen once. This CDR3 is built from 13 residues. Germline V gives CDR1 LNHDA, CDR2 SQIVND (reference sequence). The V end lost 5 bases, the J end lost 2 bases, and 9 bases lay between the germline ends. Study results and limitations: Blood also held most thyroid clonotypes expanded above 0.001 frequency. With a specificity of 72.22% and a sensitivity of approximately 68%, the model predicted ophthalmopathy progression.

Certain patients, namely those with other autoimmune diseases, uncontrolled infections, pregnancy or lactation, were excluded. Each diagnosis was determined on the basis of clinical symptoms, serum thyroxine, TRAb, thyroid ultrasound and orbital computed tomography. This clonotype was recorded at least ten times. Its antigen is currently unknown. The sequencing input was peripheral blood. The J gene is TRBJ2-5, the V gene TRBV19; D uncertain. This TCR came from an adult man with Graves' ophthalmopathy. The CDR3 DNA follows: TGTGCCAGTAGTGGCGGCTCACAAGAGACCCAGTACTTC. It encodes CASSGGSQETQYF.